The T cell receptor beta chain described here comes from a study of identifying expanded T cells in peripheral blood. General study findings and limits: Over approximately two and four weeks, about 16.4 and 19 clones changed, versus approximately 1.2 between replicates. Roughly two-week clone count variance significantly increased as total template count grew.

A note on this clone: The antigen is not known.

The assay was immunoSEQ multiplex PCR, and TCRdb's table has in-frame clones only and misses some. The sample includes roughly 120,000 clones, roughly 90% of them seen just once. The sequence came from a person aged 18 to 70 in good health. Sequenced sample: blood.

CDR3 residues: CASSRDGDYNEQFF. The DNA of the CDR3 is TGTGCCAGCTCCCGGGACGGAGACTACAATGAGCAGTTCTTC. The chain links TRBV27 to TRBJ2-1, with D tentatively TRBD1 or TRBD2 (5 bases each). The length of the CDR3 is 14 residues. CDR1 is MNHEY and CDR2 is SMNVEV in the germline V gene (reference sequence). V was cut by 8 bases and J by 3 bases, with 14 bases left in between.